A single T cell receptor beta chain is shown here with its context. Its specificity is not known. TCR beta sequencing was performed on blood CD8+ and CD4+ T cells. The CD8+ and CD4+ T cells were isolated magnetically using a negative isolation approach, whereas the TEMRA cells were enriched by FACS. Random hexamers were used to reverse transcribe roughly 0.45 to 1 ug of RNA. Across 54 Vbeta and 13 Jbeta, immunoSEQ multiplex PCR amplified TCR beta CDR3. TCRdb analysed the immunoSEQ multiplex PCR reads with MiXCR anew, one entry per CDR3 protein. The data hold some 190,000 distinct CDR3 sequences, with approximately 94% observed a single time. This sample is part of a study of CD8 T cells in Susac syndrome. V dropped 6 bases and J dropped 3; count of bases not matched to a gene: 9. Germline V gives CDR1 SGHRS, CDR2 YFSETQ. The length of the CDR3 is 15 residues. Study conclusions and caveats: It was acknowledged by the study that relatively few individuals were included in its TCR sequencing and HLA analysis.

The sequenced material came from CD4+ T cells from PBMCs. The chain uses TRBV5-1 and TRBJ2-7; 10 bases are a match to TRBD1. This clonotype was sampled from a human donor in good health. The CDR3 DNA reads TGCGCCAGCAAAAGGACAGGGGGAAGTAACTACGAGCAGTACTTC. This translates into CASKRTGGSNYEQYF.